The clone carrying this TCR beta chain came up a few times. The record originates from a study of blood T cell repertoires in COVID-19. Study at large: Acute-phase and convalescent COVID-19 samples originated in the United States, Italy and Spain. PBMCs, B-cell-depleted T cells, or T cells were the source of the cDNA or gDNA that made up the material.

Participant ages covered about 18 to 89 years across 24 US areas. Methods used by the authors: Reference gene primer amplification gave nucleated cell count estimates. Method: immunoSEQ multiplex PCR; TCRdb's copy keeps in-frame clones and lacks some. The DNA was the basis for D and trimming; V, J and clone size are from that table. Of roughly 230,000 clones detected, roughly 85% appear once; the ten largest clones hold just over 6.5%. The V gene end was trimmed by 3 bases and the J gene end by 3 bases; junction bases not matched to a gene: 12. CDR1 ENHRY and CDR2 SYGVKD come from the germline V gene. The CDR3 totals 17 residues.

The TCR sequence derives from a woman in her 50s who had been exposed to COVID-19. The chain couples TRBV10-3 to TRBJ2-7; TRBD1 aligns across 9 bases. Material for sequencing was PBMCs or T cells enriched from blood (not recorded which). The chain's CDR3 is CAISELSRDRAHYEQYF. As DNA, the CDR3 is TGTGCCATCAGTGAACTTTCCCGGGACAGGGCCCACTACGAGCAGTACTTC.